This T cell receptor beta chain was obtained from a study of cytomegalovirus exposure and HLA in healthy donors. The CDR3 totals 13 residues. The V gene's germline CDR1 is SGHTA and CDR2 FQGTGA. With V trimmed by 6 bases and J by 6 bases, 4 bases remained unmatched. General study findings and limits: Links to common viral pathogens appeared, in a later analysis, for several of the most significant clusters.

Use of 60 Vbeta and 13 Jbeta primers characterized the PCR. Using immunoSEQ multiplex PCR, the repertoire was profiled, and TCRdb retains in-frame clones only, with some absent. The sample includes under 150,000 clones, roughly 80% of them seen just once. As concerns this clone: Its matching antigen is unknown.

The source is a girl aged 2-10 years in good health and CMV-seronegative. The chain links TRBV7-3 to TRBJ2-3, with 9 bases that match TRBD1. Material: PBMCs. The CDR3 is CASRTGGSDTQYF. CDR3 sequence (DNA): TGTGCCAGCAGGACAGGGGGTAGCGATACGCAGTATTTT.